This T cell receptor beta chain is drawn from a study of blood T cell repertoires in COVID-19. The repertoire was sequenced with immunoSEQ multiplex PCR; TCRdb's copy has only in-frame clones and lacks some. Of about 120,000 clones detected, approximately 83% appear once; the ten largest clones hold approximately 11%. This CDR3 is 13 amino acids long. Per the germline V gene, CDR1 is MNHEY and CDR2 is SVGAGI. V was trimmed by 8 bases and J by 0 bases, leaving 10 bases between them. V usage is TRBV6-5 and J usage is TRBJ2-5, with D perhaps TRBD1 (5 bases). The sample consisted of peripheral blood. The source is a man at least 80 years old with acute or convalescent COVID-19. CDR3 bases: TGTGCCAGCCGCATGACAGACCAAGAGACCCAGTACTTC. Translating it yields CASRMTDQETQYF.